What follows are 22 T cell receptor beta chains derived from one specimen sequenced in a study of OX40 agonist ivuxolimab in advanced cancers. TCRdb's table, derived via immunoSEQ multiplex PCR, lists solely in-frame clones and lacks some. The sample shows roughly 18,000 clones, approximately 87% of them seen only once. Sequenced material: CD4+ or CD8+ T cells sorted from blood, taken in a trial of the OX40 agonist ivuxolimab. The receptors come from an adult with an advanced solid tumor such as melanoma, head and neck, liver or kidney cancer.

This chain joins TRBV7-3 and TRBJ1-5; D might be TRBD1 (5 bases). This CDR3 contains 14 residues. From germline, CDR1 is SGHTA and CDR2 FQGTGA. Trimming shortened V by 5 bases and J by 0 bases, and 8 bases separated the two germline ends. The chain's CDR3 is CASSPTVSNQPQHF. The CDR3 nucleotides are TGTGCCAGCAGCCCGACAGTTAGCAATCAGCCCCAGCATTTT.

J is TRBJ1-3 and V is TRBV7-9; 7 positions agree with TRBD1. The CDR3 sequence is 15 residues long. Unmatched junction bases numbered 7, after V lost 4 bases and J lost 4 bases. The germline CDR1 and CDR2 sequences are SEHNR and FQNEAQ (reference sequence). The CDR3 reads CASSSPTGWGNTIYF. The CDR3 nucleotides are TGTGCCAGCAGCTCCCCGACAGGGTGGGGAAACACCATATATTTT.

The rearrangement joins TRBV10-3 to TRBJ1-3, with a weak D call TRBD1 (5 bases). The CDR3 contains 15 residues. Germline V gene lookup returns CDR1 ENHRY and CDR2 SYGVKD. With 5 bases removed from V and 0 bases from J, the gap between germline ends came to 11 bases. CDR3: CAISRDSYSGNTIYF. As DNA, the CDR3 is TGTGCCATCAGTCGAGACAGCTACTCTGGAAACACCATATATTTT.

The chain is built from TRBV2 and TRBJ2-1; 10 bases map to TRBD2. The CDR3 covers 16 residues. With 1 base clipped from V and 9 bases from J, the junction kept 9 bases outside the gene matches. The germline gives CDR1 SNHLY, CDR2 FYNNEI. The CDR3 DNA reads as TGTGCCAGCAGTGAAGGTCCGGGACTAGCGTACGGTGAGCAGTTCTTC. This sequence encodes CASSEGPGLAYGEQFF.

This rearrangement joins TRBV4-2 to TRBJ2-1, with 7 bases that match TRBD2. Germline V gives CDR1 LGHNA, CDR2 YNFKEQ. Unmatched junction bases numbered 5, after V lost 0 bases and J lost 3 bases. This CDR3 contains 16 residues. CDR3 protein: CASSQDDAGDYNEQFF. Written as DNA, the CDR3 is TGTGCCAGCAGCCAAGATGATGCGGGAGACTACAATGAGCAGTTCTTC.

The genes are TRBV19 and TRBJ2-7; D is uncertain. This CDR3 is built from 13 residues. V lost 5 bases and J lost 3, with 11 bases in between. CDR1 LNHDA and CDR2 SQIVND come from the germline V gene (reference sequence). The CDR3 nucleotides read TGTGCCAGTAGTCTATTGTCGGGCTACGAGCAGTACTTC. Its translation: CASSLLSGYEQYF.

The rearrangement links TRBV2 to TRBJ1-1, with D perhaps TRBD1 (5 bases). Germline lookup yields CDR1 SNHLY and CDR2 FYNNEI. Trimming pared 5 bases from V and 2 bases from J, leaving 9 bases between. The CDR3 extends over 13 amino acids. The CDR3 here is CASSRDRNTEAFF. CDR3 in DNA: TGTGCCAGCAGTCGAGACAGAAACACTGAAGCTTTCTTT. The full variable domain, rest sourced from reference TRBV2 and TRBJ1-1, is EPEVTQTPSHQVTQMGQEVILRCVPISNHLYFYWYRQILGQKVEFLVSFYNNEISEKSEIFDDQFSVERPDGSNFTLKIRSTKLEDSAMYFCASSRDRNTEAFFGQGTRLTVV.

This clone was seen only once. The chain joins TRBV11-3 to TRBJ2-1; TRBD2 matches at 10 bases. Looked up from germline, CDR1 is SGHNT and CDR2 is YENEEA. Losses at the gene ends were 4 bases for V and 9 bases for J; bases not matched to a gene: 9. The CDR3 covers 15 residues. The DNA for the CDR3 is TGTGCCAGCAGCTACGCGGCTAGCGGGAGCCGTGAGCAGTTCTTC. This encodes CASSYAASGSREQFF. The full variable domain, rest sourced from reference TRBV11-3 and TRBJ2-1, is EAGVVQSPRYKIIEKKQPVAFWCNPISGHNTLYWYLQNLGQGPELLIRYENEEAVDDSQLPKDRFSAERLKGVDSTLKIQPAELGDSAVYLCASSYAASGSREQFFGPGTRLTVL.

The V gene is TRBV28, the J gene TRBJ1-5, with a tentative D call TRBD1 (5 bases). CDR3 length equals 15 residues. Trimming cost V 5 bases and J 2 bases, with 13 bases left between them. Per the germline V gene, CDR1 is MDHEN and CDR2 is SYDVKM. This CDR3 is CASSPYRSGNQPQHF. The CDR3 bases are TGTGCCAGCAGTCCCTACAGGTCGGGCAATCAGCCCCAGCATTTT.

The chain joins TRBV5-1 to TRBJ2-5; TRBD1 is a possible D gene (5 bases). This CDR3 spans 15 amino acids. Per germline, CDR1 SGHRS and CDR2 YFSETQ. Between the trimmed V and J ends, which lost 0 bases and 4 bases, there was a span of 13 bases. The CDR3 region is CASSLEGRKPETQYF. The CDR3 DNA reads TGCGCCAGCAGCTTGGAGGGGCGGAAGCCAGAGACCCAGTACTTC.

The CDR3, as DNA: TGTGCCAGCAGCTTCTACCGGGCCTACGAGCAGTACTTC. As protein: CASSFYRAYEQYF. This chain uses TRBV5-6 with TRBJ2-7; the D is unclear. Trimming pared 2 bases from V and 2 bases from J, leaving 8 bases between. Per germline, CDR1 SGHDT and CDR2 YYEEEE. CDR3 length: 13 amino acids. The entire variable domain, with the rest obtained from reference TRBV5-6 and TRBJ2-7, is as follows: DAGVTQSPTHLIKTRGQQVTLRCSPKSGHDTVSWYQQALGQGPQFIFQYYEEEERQRGNFPDRFSGHQFPNYSSELNVNALLLGDSALYLCASSFYRAYEQYFGPGTRLTVT.

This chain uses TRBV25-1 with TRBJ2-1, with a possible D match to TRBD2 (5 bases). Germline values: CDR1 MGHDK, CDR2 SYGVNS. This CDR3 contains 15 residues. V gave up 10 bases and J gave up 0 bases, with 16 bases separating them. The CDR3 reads CATTPERSSYNEQFF. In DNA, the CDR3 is TGTGCCACCACTCCTGAGCGGAGCTCCTACAATGAGCAGTTCTTC.

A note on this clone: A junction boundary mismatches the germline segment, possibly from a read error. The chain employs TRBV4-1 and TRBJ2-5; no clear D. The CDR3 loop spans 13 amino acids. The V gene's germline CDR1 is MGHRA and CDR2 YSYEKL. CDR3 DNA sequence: TGCGCCAGCAGCCTAACCCCAGTAGAGGCCCAGTACTTC. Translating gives CASSLTPVEAQYF.

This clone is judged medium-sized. The CDR3 nucleotides are TGTGCCAGCACCGAAGGCACAGGGGGCAATGAGCAGTTCTTC. Amino acid sequence: CASTEGTGGNEQFF. The rearrangement joins TRBV6-1 to TRBJ2-1, with 8 bases lining up with TRBD1. The CDR3 loop spans 14 amino acids. The trim removed 7 bases at V and 6 bases at J, leaving 8 bases unmatched. Looked up from germline, CDR1 is MNHNS and CDR2 is SASEGT.

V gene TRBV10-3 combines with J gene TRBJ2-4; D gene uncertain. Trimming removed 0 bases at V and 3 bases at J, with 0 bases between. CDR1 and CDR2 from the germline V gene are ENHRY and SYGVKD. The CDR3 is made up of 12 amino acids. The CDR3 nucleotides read TGTGCCATCAGTGAGTCCAAAAACATTCAGTACTTC. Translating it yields CAISESKNIQYF.

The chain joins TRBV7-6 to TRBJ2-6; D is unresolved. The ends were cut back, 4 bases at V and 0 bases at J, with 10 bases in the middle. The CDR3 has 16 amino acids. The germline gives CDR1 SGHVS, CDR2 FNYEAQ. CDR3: CASSSPYRSGANVLTF. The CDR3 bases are TGTGCCAGCAGCTCCCCTTACCGCTCTGGGGCCAACGTCCTGACTTTC.

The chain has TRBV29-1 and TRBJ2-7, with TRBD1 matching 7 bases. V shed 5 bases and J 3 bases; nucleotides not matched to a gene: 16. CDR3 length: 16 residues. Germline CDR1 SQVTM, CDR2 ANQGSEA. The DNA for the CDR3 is TGCAGCGTTTCCGGGGCAGGGGGTAAGAGCGTCTACGAGCAGTACTTC. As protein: CSVSGAGGKSVYEQYF.

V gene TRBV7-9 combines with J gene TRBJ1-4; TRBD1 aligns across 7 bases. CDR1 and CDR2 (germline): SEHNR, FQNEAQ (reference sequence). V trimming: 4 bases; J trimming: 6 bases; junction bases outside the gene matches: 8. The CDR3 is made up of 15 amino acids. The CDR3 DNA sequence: TGTGCCAGCAGCTCCCCTTGGGACAGTGATGAAAAACTGTTTTTT. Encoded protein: CASSSPWDSDEKLFF.

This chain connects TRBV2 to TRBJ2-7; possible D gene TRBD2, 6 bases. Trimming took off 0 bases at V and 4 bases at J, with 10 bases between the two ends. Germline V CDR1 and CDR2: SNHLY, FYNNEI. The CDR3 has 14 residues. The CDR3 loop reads CASSEALRGYEQYF. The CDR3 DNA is TGTGCCAGCAGTGAAGCGCTTCGGGGGTACGAGCAGTACTTC.

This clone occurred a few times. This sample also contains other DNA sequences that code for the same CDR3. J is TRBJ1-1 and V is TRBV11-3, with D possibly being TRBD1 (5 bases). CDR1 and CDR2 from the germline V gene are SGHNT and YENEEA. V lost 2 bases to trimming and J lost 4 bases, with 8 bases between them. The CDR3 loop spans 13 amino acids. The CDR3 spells CASSLQGSTEAFF. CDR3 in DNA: TGTGCCAGCAGCTTACAGGGAAGCACTGAAGCTTTCTTT. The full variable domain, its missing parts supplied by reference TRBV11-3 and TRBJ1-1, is EAGVVQSPRYKIIEKKQPVAFWCNPISGHNTLYWYLQNLGQGPELLIRYENEEAVDDSQLPKDRFSAERLKGVDSTLKIQPAELGDSAVYLCASSLQGSTEAFFGQGTRLTVV.

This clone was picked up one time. DNA of the CDR3: TGTGCCAGCAGTTTATCATCAGGGGTTTACGAGCAGTACTTC. This gives the protein CASSLSSGVYEQYF. The chain combines TRBV27 with TRBJ2-7; tentatively, D is TRBD1 (6 bases). In germline, CDR1 is MNHEY, CDR2 SMNVEV (reference sequence). The CDR3 is 14 residues long. The ends were cut back, 0 bases at V and 4 bases at J, with 10 bases in the middle.

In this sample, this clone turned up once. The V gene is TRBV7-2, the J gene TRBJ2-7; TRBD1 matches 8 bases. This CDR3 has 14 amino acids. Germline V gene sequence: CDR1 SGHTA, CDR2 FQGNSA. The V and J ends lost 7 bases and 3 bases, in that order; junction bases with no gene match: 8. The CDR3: CASTSGQGYYEQYF. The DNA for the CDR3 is TGTGCCAGCACATCAGGACAGGGTTACTACGAGCAGTACTTC.